Below are 4 T cell receptor beta chains sequenced from a single sample in a study of T cell repertoires in cytomegalovirus infection. MiXCR, run by TCRdb on the reads, gives a single entry per CDR3 protein. This sample has 640,000 or so distinct CDR3 sequences; around 30% occur once, and the top ten carry 15% to 20%. Their cognate antigens are unknown. The sample in question was cultured PBMCs, obtained from culture after CMV antigen stimulation. The receptors were gathered from a human donor in good health (CMV status not recorded). Some clones in this sample may be carry-over from other donors' samples.

This chain links TRBV11-2 with TRBJ2-1; 7 nucleotides agree with TRBD2. The ends lost 5 bases at V and 2 bases at J; junction bases unmatched: 6. The CDR3 length is 15 residues. Germline V gene data show CDR1 as SGHAT and CDR2 as FQNNGV. CDR3: CASSPGRAAYNEQFF. For the CDR3, the DNA is TGTGCCAGCAGCCCTGGGAGGGCAGCCTACAATGAGCAGTTCTTC.

This clonotype has more than one count but fewer than ten. This chain's CDR3 is CASSLDGENIQYF. For the CDR3, the DNA is TGCGCCAGCAGCTTGGATGGGGAAAACATTCAGTACTTC. V is TRBV5-1 and J is TRBJ2-4; D is uncertain. The CDR3 is 13 amino acids. Germline CDR1 and CDR2: SGHRS and YFSETQ. Trimming stripped 0 bases from V and 5 bases from J, with 6 bases between.

V gene TRBV5-1 combines with J gene TRBJ2-7, with TRBD1 as a possible D gene (6 bases). The CDR3 covers 15 residues. V was shortened by 4 bases and J by 0 bases, with 14 bases between the two germline ends. Germline V CDR1 and CDR2: SGHRS, YFSETQ. The CDR3 sequence: CASSAPTGRSYEQYF. For the CDR3, the DNA is TGCGCCAGCAGCGCACCGACAGGCCGCTCCTACGAGCAGTACTTC.

The V gene is TRBV5-4, the J gene TRBJ2-3; the D gene is possibly TRBD1 (5 bases). Germline V CDR1 and CDR2: SGHNT, YYREEE (reference sequence). Between the trimmed V and J ends, which lost 1 base and 0 bases, there was a span of 6 bases. The CDR3 covers 14 residues. CDR3 coding DNA: TGTGCCAGCAGCTTGTGGGGCAGCACAGATACGCAGTATTTT. As protein: CASSLWGSTDTQYF.